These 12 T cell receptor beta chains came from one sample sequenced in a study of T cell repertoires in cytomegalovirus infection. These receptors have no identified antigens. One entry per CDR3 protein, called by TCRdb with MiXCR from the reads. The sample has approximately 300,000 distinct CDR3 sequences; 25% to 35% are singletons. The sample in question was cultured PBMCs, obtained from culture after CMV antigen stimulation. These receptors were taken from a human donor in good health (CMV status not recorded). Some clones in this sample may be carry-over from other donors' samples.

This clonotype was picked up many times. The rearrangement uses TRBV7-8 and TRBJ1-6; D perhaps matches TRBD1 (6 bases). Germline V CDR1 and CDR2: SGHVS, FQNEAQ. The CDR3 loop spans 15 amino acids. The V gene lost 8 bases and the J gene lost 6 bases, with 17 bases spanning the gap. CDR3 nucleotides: TGTGCCAGCTCCGTCTCGGGACAAAGTAATTCACCCCTCCACTTT. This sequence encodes CASSVSGQSNSPLHF. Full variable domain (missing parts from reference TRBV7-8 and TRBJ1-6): GAGVSQSPRYKVAKRGQDVALRCDPISGHVSLFWYQQALGQGPEFLTYFQNEAQLDKSGLPSDRFFAERPEGSVSTLKIQRTQQEDSAVYLCASSVSGQSNSPLHFGNGTRLTVT.

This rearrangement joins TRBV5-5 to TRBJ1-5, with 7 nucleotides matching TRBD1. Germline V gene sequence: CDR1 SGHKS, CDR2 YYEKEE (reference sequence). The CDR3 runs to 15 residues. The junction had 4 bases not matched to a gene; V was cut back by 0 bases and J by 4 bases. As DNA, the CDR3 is TGTGCCAGCAGCTTGGGTTCCAGGGGGAATCAGCCCCAGCATTTT. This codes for CASSLGSRGNQPQHF.

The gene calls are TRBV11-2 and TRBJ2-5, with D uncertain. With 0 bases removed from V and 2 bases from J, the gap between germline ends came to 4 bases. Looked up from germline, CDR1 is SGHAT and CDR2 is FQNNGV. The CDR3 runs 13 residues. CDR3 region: CASSLDQQETQYF. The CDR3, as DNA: TGTGCCAGCAGCTTAGACCAGCAAGAGACCCAGTACTTC.

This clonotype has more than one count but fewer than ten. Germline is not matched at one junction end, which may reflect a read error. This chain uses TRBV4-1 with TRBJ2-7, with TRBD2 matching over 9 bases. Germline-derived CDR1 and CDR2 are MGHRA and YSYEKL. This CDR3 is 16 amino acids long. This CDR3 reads CASSPIAGVSSYEQYF. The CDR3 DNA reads TGTGCCAGCAGCCCTATAGCGGGGGTGAGCTCCTACGAGCAGTACTTC.

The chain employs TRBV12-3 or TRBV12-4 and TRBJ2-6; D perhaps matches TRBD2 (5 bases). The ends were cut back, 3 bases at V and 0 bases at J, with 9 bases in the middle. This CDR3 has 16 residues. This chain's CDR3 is CASSFERISGANVLTF. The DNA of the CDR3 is TGTGCCAGCAGTTTTGAGCGGATCTCTGGGGCCAACGTCCTGACTTTC.

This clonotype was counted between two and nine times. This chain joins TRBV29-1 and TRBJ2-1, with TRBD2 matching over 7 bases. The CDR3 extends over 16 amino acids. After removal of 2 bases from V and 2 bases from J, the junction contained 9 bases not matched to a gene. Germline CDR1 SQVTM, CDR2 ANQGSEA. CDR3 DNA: TGCAGCGTTGAATTTACGGGGGAGGGAGCCTACAATGAGCAGTTCTTC. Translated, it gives CSVEFTGEGAYNEQFF.

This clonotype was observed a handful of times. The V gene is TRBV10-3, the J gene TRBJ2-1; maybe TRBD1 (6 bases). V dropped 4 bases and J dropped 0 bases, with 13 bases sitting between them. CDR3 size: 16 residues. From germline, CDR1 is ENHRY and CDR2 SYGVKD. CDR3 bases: TGTGCCATCAGTGCCCCGGGACACATCTCCTACAATGAGCAGTTCTTC. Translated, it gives CAISAPGHISYNEQFF.

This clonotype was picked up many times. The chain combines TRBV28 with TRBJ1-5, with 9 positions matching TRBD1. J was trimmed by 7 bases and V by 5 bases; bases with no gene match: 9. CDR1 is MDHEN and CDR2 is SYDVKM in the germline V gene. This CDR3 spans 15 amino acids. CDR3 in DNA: TGTGCCAGCAGTGATAGGGACAGGGTCAGCCAGCCCCAGCATTTT. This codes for CASSDRDRVSQPQHF.

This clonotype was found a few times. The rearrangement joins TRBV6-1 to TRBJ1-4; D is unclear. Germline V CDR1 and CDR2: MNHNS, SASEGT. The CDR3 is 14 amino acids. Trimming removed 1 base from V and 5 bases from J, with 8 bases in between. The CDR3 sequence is CASSEGGKNEKLFF. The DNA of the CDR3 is TGTGCCAGCAGTGAAGGAGGGAAAAATGAAAAACTGTTTTTT.

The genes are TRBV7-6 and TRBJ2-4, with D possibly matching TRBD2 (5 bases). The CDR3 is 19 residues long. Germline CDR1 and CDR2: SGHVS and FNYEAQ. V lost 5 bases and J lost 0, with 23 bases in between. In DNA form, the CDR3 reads TGTGCCAGCAGCCCCCGTGCAAGGAGGTACCCATTAGCCAAAAACATTCAGTACTTC. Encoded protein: CASSPRARRYPLAKNIQYF.

CDR3 sequence: CASSYLDRAGGYTF. CDR3 nucleotide sequence: TGTGCCAGCAGTTACCTGGACAGGGCAGGGGGCTACACCTTC. The gene calls are TRBV6-6 and TRBJ1-2; 8 bases fit TRBD1. The CDR3 runs to 14 residues. Germline CDR1 reads MNHNY; CDR2 reads SVGAGI (reference sequence). Unmatched junction bases numbered 7, after V lost 2 bases and J lost 8 bases.

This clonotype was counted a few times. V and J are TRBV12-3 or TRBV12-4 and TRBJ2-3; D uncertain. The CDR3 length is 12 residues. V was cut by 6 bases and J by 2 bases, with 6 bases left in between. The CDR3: CASRFYTDTQYF. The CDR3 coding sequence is TGTGCCAGCAGGTTCTACACAGATACGCAGTATTTT.